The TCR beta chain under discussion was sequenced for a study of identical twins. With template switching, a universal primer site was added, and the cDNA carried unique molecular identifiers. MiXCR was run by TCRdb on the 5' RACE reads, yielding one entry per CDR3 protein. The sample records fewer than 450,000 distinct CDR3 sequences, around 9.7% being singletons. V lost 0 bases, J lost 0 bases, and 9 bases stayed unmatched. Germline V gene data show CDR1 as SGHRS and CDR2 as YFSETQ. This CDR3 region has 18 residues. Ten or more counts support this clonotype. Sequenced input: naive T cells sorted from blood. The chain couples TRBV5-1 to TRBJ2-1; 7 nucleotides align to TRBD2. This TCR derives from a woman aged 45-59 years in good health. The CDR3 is CASSLGASGPSSYNEQFF. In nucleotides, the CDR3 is TGCGCCAGCAGCTTGGGGGCTAGCGGACCGAGCTCCTACAATGAGCAGTTCTTC.